The 15 T cell receptor beta chains given below trace back to one sample, sequenced in a study of OX40 agonist ivuxolimab in advanced cancers. Repertoires were generated with immunoSEQ multiplex PCR, while TCRdb's copy carries only in-frame clones and drops some. Among fewer than 70,000 clones listed, around 86% were seen once. The sequencing here drew on CD4+ or CD8+ T cells sorted from blood, taken in a trial of the OX40 agonist ivuxolimab. The origin of the receptors is an adult with an advanced solid tumor such as melanoma, head and neck, liver or kidney cancer.

This sequence joins TRBV7-3 and TRBJ1-2; a possible D gene is TRBD1 (6 bases). This CDR3 has 15 amino acids. V gave up 2 bases and J gave up 4 bases, with 14 bases separating them. CDR1 and CDR2 (germline): SGHTA, FQGTGA. The CDR3 nucleotides read TGTGCCAGCAGCTTAGTACAGGGTGTGTCCTATGGCTACACCTTC. Its translation: CASSLVQGVSYGYTF.

DNA for the CDR3: TGTGCCTGGAGCGCGGAGGCCTCAATGAGGGGAAAACTGTTTTTT. Its protein product is CAWSAEASMRGKLFF. This rearrangement joins TRBV30 to TRBJ1-4, with a weak D call TRBD1 (5 bases). Trimming shortened V by 3 bases and J by 10 bases, and 21 bases separated the two germline ends. Germline V lookup: CDR1 GTSNPN, CDR2 SVGIG (reference sequence). CDR3 size: 15 residues.

Comments on this clone: An end of the junction does not agree with germline; a read error may underlie this. The V gene is TRBV5-1, the J gene TRBJ1-6; D perhaps matches TRBD1 (5 bases). Germline CDR1 is SGHRS and CDR2 is YFSETQ. CDR3 length: 14 residues. This chain's CDR3 is CASSVSGPNSSLHF. The CDR3 DNA reads as TGCGCCAGCAGCGTGTCGGGGCCGAATTCATCCCTCCACTTT.

The chain recombines TRBV11-3 with TRBJ1-6; no clear D. Trimming shortened V by 7 bases and J by 2 bases, and 12 bases separated the two germline ends. The CDR3 has 15 amino acids. Germline loops: CDR1 SGHNT, CDR2 YENEEA. CDR3 DNA sequence: TGTGCCAGCACCCGGGGAGGAACCTATAATTCACCCCTCCACTTT. Amino acids: CASTRGGTYNSPLHF.

Concerning this clone: The sample has other DNA sequences that encode this CDR3 too. This sequence joins TRBV28 and TRBJ1-5, with D possibly being TRBD1 (5 bases). V dropped 3 bases and J dropped 6 bases, with 6 bases sitting between them. Germline loops: CDR1 MDHEN, CDR2 SYDVKM. The CDR3 is made up of 12 amino acids. The CDR3 sequence is CASSLGVQPQHF. In DNA, the CDR3 is TGTGCCAGCAGTTTGGGGGTTCAGCCCCAGCATTTT.

V and J are TRBV2 and TRBJ1-5, with D perhaps TRBD1 (6 bases). V was cut by 5 bases and J by 4 bases, with 18 bases left in between. The germline V gene has CDR1 SNHLY and CDR2 FYNNEI. The CDR3 runs to 16 residues. DNA for the CDR3: TGTGCCAGCAGTCAAGGGACACCACTACCAAATCAGCCCCAGCATTTT. It yields the protein CASSQGTPLPNQPQHF.

V is TRBV10-3 and J is TRBJ1-1, with TRBD1 matching 10 bases. Germline CDR1 is ENHRY and CDR2 is SYGVKD. The CDR3 length is 15 residues. The V and J ends lost 7 bases and 3 bases, in that order; junction bases with no gene match: 8. The chain's CDR3 is CAITRQGAQDTEAFF. For the CDR3, the DNA is TGTGCCATCACAAGACAGGGGGCCCAAGACACTGAAGCTTTCTTT.

The genes are TRBV25-1 and TRBJ2-1; TRBD1 might be the D (5 bases). The CDR3 length is 15 residues. V shed 2 bases and J shed 7 bases, with 15 bases lying between them. Per the germline V gene, CDR1 is MGHDK and CDR2 is SYGVNS. CDR3 protein: CASSEIGEGKNEQFF. The CDR3, as DNA: TGTGCCAGCAGTGAAATAGGGGAAGGAAAGAATGAGCAGTTCTTC.

The chain recombines TRBV21-1 with TRBJ1-2. TRBV21-1 is labeled a pseudogene. CDR3 length equals 20 residues. For the CDR3, the DNA is TGTGCCAGCAGCCCCCAGAGGGATAACCCCGGGGCCCAAGGGGTTTATGGCTACACCTTC. This translates into CASSPQRDNPGAQGVYGYTF.

This clone was found a few times. The chain combines TRBV5-6 with TRBJ1-4; D unresolved. This CDR3 contains 13 residues. Trimming removed 1 base at V and 4 bases at J, with 5 bases between. Germline V gene sequence: CDR1 SGHDT, CDR2 YYEEEE. The CDR3 loop is CASSLRNNEKLFF. CDR3 nucleotide sequence: TGTGCCAGCAGCTTGAGGAATAATGAAAAACTGTTTTTT.

The chain uses TRBV28 and TRBJ1-2; 8 bases are shared with TRBD1. Germline V gene sequence: CDR1 MDHEN, CDR2 SYDVKM. Trimming took 5 bases from V and 4 from J; bases not matched to a gene: 6. The CDR3 length is 14 residues. In DNA form, the CDR3 reads TGTGCCAGCAGTGTGACAGGGGAGGGCTATGGCTACACCTTC. Translation gives CASSVTGEGYGYTF.

This clone was recorded once. The chain recombines TRBV9 with TRBJ2-3, with TRBD2 matching 9 bases. V was pared by 3 bases and J by 2 bases, with 7 bases of the junction left unmatched. This CDR3 is built from 16 residues. The V gene's germline CDR1 is SGDLS and CDR2 YYNGEE. In DNA, the CDR3 is TGTGCCAGCAGCGGACGGACTAGCGTCGACACAGATACGCAGTATTTT. This gives the protein CASSGRTSVDTDTQYF.

The chain is built from TRBV4-1 and TRBJ1-1; D is possibly TRBD1 (5 bases). CDR1 and CDR2 (germline): MGHRA, YSYEKL. The CDR3 length is 13 residues. The V end lost 5 bases, the J end lost 3 bases, and 10 bases lay between the germline ends. The CDR3 DNA is TGCGCCAGCAGCGCCAGGGATGACACTGAAGCTTTCTTT. Amino acid sequence: CASSARDDTEAFF.

The chain recombines TRBV9 with TRBJ1-2, with D perhaps matching TRBD1 (5 bases). Trimming took 0 bases from V and 2 from J, leaving 17 bases between them. This CDR3 has 17 amino acids. The V gene's germline CDR1 is SGDLS and CDR2 YYNGEE. Here the CDR3 reads CASSVAPRGGANYGYTF. CDR3 nucleotides: TGTGCCAGCAGCGTAGCCCCTCGTGGAGGGGCCAACTATGGCTACACCTTC.

This clone was observed a single time. In nucleotides, the CDR3 is TGTGCCAGCACCCCATATAGCTCCTATAATTCACCCCTCCACTTT. This encodes CASTPYSSYNSPLHF. J is TRBJ1-6 and V is TRBV27; unclear D gene. The CDR3 consists of 15 residues. Trimming took off 7 bases at V and 0 bases at J, with 10 bases between the two ends. Germline V gene sequence: CDR1 MNHEY, CDR2 SMNVEV (reference sequence).